The rows below give T cell receptor beta chains drawn from one sample of a study of neurological immune-mediated disorders. TCRdb re-called the 5' RACE reads through MiXCR, storing one row per CDR3 protein. This sample has tens of thousands of distinct CDR3 sequences, with less than 4% found just once. The source material was PBMCs. The receptors here all came from a man between 25 and 39 years old with multiple sclerosis. CDR3s include the opening cysteine and the closing phenylalanine or tryptophan. The order of the fields is D gene, V gene, clone size, CDR3 length, J gene, CDR3 DNA, CDR3 protein. D genes are given only for firm matches. Some rows mark clone size as missing; the rest say once, few, many or name a class of expanded clone.

>TRBD1|TRBV18|many|13|TRBJ1-5
TGTGCCAGCTCAGGACAGGGGGATCAGCCCCAGCATTTT
CASSGQGDQPQHF
>NA|TRBV20-1|many|14|TRBJ1-1
TGCAGTGCTAGAGAAAAAGGATCTGACACTGAAGCTTTCTTT
CSAREKGSDTEAFF
>NA|TRBV7-2|many|15|TRBJ2-3
TGTGCCAGCAGCTTAGTGGGCGAGATTTACGATACGCAGTATTTT
CASSLVGEIYDTQYF
>TRBD2|TRBV15|many|14|TRBJ2-5
TGTGCCACCAGCGTACGCGGGGGACAAGAGACCCAGTACTTC
CATSVRGGQETQYF
>TRBD1|TRBV6-1|many|14|TRBJ1-5
TGTGCTACAGGGGGGCTTTATAGCAATCAGCCCCAGAATTTT
CATGGLYSNQPQNF
>TRBD1|TRBV5-1|many|13|TRBJ1-4
TGCGCCAGCAGCTTGGGGCAGGGGGCCCTCACGTTTTTT
CASSLGQGALTFF
>NA|TRBV10-3|many|14|TRBJ1-6
TGTGCCATCAGTGAGACAGGGTATAATTCACCCCTCCACTTT
CAISETGYNSPLHF
>NA|TRBV19|NA|13|TRBJ1-5
TGTGCCAGTAGTATCGCCAGCCATCAGCCCCAGCATTTT
CASSIASHQPQHF
>NA|TRBV14|many|16|TRBJ2-7
TGTGCCAGCAGCCAGAGAGACAGCCCGGCCCGCTACGAGCAGTACTTC
CASSQRDSPARYEQYF
>NA|TRBV20-1|many|11|TRBJ1-3
TGCAGTGCTAGCACAGGAAACACCATATATTTT
CSASTGNTIYF
>TRBD1|TRBV20-1|many|14|TRBJ1-5
TGCAGTGCTAGAGATGACAGGGCCAATCAGCCCCAGCATTTT
CSARDDRANQPQHF
>TRBD2|TRBV6-1|many|15|TRBJ2-5
TGTGCCAGCAGTGAAGCGGCGGGGGGGCAAGAGACCCAGTACTTC
CASSEAAGGQETQYF
>NA|TRBV5-1|many|14|TRBJ2-7
TGCGCCAGCAGCTTCGGACAGATCTCCTACGAGCAGTACTTC
CASSFGQISYEQYF
>NA|TRBV20-1|many|11|TRBJ2-1
TGCAGTGCCCTAGCTCTCGATGAGCAGTTCTTC
CSALALDEQFF
>NA|TRBV5-1|many|15|TRBJ2-2
TGCGCCAGCAGCGCTTGGGGCCCGAACACCGGGGAGCTGTTTTTT
CASSAWGPNTGELFF
>TRBD1|TRBV20-1|many|16|TRBJ2-7
TGCAGTGCTAGAGATCAGGGACAGGGACTCACCTACGAGCAGTACTTC
CSARDQGQGLTYEQYF
>TRBD2|TRBV4-3|many|19|TRBJ2-1
TGCGCCAGCAGCCAAGTGTCCCTGAGCGGGGTTCTCTCCTACAATGAGCAGTTCTTC
CASSQVSLSGVLSYNEQFF
>NA|TRBV7-9|many|12|TRBJ1-1
TGTGCCAGCAGCTTAGAAGGGGAAGAAGCTTTCTTT
CASSLEGEEAFF
>TRBD1|TRBV6-1|many|15|TRBJ2-3
TGTGCCAGCAGGGCTAACAGGGGGGCAAGAGATACGCAGTATTTT
CASRANRGARDTQYF
>NA|TRBV20-1|few|13|TRBJ1-6
TGCAGTGCTAACCGGGAAACAAATTCACCCCTCCACTTT
CSANRETNSPLHF
>NA|TRBV20-1|many|14|TRBJ2-3
TGCAGTGCTAGAGGGAGGGACTTCACAGATACGCAGTATTTT
CSARGRDFTDTQYF
>TRBD2|TRBV5-1|many|16|TRBJ2-5
TGCGCCAGCAGCTTGGGACTAGCGGGGAAAGGAGAGACCCAGTACTTC
CASSLGLAGKGETQYF
>TRBD1|TRBV6-1|many|17|TRBJ2-6
TGTGCCAGCAGCCACAGGGGGGATTCCTCTGGGGCCAACGTCCTGACTTTC
CASSHRGDSSGANVLTF
>TRBD1|TRBV5-1|many|14|TRBJ1-1
TGCGCCAGCAGCTCCGGGACAGGGAACACTGAAGCTTTCTTT
CASSSGTGNTEAFF
>TRBD1|TRBV7-2|many|15|TRBJ1-2
TGTGCCAGCAGCCGAGGGACAGGGGGTTCCTTGGCGGGGACCTTC
CASSRGTGGSLAGTF
>NA|TRBV27|many|13|TRBJ1-5
TGTGCCAGCAGTCAGAACGGACACGCGGCCCAGAATTTT
CASSQNGHAAQNF
>TRBD2|TRBV6-6|many|16|TRBJ2-1
TGTGCCAGCAGTTACTCTGCCGGGGGGGCCTACAATGAGCAGTTCTTC
CASSYSAGGAYNEQFF
>NA|TRBV25-1|many|15|TRBJ1-1
TGTGCCAGCAGTGAAAGGACAGCCTCGAACACTGAAGCTTTCTTT
CASSERTASNTEAFF
>NA|TRBV4-1|many|14|TRBJ2-5
TGCGCCAGCAGCCAAGGGGACGGCCAAGAGACCCAGTACTTC
CASSQGDGQETQYF